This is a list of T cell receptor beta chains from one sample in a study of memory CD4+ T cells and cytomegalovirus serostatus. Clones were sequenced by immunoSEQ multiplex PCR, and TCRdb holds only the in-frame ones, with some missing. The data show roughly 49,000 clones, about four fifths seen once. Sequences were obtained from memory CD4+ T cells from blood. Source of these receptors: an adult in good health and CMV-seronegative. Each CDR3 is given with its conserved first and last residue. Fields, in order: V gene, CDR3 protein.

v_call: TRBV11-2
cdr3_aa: CASSLSQGLHNGYTF

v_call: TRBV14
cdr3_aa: CASSQVVGLAVETQYF

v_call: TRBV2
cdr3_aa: CASRLSPGANTEAFF

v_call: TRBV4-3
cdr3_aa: CASSHGANYGYTF

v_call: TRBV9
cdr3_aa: CASSVMWGKDEQYF

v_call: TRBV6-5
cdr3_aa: CASSSPRSRETQYF

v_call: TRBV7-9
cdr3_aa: CASSLEQGARVSLHF

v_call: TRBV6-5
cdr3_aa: CASSYWGDSEYGYTF

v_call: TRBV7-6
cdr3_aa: CASSLVVGADTQYF

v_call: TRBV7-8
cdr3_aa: CASSLFGIEDGELFF

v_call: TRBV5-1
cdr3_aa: CASSLDEGYTF

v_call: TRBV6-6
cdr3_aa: CASSRGFGNTEAFF

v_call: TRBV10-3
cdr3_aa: CAIRTGTGVYGYTF

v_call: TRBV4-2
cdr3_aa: CASSQEKGGGFQETQYF

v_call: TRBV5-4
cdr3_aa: CASSGEPLGEQFF

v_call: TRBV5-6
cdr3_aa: CASSLGSEGITEKLFF

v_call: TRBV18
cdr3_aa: CASSPSATNTEAFF

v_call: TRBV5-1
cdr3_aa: CASSSVAVLRSGTGELFF

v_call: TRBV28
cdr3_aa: CASSSEPRGGYTF

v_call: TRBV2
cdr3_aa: CASREGQGARNTIYF

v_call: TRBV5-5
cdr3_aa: CASSSLQGAGGSNQPQHF

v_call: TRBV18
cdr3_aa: CASSLENPSGGGTQYF

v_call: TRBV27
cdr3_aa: CASSSQQNTEAFF

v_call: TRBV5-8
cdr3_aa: CASSYTTTSGSYNEQFF

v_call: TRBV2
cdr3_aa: CASSGLNYGYTF

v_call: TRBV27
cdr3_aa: CASSLSLGGYTQYF

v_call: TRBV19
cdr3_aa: CASRAITGGGYNEQFF

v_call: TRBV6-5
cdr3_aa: CASSEQDNYGYTF

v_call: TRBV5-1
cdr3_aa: CASSPTSTDTQYF

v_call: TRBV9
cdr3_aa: CASSVVGTGLSGNTIYF

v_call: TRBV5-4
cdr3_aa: CASSLALGDTEAFF

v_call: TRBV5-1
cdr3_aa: CASSLAVDRNEQFF

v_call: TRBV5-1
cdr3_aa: CASSIDPGLGSSEQFF

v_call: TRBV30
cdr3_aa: CAWSVLRLAGGLPTDTQYF

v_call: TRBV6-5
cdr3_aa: CASSPTGNTEAFF

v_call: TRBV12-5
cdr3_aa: CASGFNSPLWDRGLGNQPQHF

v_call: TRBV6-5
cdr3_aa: CASSNAGTGVYEQFF

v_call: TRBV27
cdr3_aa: CASSAGDRRETQYF

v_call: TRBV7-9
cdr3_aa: CASSTGTDGSPLHF

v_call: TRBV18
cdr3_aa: CASSSLDSREAFF

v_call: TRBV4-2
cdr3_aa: CASSHPIKGYEQYF

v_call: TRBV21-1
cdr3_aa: CASSNDPAARQPNTEAFF

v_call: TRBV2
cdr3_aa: CASAYSSADGYTF

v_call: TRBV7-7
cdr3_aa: CASSLAGGEQYF

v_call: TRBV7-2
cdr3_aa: CASSLAGSPYEQYF

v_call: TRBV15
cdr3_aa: CATSRAAGTANSPPHF

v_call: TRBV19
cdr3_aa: CASSIYSYGYTF

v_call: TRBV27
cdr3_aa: CASSTRMGGYTF

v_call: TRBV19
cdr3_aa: CASSTLGGADNSPLHF

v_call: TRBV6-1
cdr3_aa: CASSEGRSGYQPQHF

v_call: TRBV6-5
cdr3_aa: CASIRGETQYF

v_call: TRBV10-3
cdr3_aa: CATVGQMNTEAFF

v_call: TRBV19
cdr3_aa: CASSRRTSLGTDTQYF

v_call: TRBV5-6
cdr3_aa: CASSAPGQYSGNTIYF